This T cell receptor beta chain is drawn from a study of blood T cell repertoires in COVID-19. Background on the study: The analysed material was cDNA or gDNA that came from T cells, B-cell-depleted T cells, or PBMCs.

This clone was counted a single time. One end of the junction does not line up with germline, which may come from a read error. Study processing details: Reference gene primer amplification yielded estimated nucleated cell counts. This table comes from immunoSEQ multiplex PCR, and its TCRdb copy is limited to in-frame clones, with some not included. D and trimming were read from the DNA, whereas the V and J calls and clone size are those reported in that table. In the table there are some 42,000 clones, approximately 86% of which are singletons. This CDR3 comprises 15 residues. Germline CDR1 and CDR2: SSHAT and FNYEAQ (reference sequence).

The chain is built from TRBV7-7 and TRBJ2-2; perhaps TRBD1 as D (6 bases). Source material: peripheral blood. This receptor was identified in a human donor in a cohort sampled during active COVID-19. The DNA for the CDR3 is TGTGCTAGCAGCTTAGCACCAGGGGCCACCGGGGAGCTGTTTTTT. It codes for CASSLAPGATGELFF.